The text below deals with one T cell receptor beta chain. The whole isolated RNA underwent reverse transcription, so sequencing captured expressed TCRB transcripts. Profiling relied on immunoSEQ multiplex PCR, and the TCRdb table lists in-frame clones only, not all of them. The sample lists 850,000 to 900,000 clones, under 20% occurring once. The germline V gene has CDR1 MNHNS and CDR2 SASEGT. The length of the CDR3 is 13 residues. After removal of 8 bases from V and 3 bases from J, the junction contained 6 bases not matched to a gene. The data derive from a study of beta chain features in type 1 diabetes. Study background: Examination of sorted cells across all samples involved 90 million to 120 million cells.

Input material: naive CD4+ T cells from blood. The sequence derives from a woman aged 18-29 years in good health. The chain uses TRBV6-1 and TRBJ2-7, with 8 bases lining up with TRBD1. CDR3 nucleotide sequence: TGTGCCAGCTTTATCGACAGGGGCTACGAGCAGTACTTC. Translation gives CASFIDRGYEQYF.